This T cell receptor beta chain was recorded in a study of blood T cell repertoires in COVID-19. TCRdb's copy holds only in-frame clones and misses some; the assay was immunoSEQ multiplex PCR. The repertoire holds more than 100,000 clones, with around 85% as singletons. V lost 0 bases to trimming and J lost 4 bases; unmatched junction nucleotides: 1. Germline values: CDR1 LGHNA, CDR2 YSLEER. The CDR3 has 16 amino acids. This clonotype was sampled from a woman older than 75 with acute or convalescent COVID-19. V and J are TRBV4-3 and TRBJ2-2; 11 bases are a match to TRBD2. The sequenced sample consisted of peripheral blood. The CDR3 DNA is TGCGCCAGCAGCCAAGAACTAGCGGGAGTCACCGGGGAGCTGTTTTTT. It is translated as CASSQELAGVTGELFF.